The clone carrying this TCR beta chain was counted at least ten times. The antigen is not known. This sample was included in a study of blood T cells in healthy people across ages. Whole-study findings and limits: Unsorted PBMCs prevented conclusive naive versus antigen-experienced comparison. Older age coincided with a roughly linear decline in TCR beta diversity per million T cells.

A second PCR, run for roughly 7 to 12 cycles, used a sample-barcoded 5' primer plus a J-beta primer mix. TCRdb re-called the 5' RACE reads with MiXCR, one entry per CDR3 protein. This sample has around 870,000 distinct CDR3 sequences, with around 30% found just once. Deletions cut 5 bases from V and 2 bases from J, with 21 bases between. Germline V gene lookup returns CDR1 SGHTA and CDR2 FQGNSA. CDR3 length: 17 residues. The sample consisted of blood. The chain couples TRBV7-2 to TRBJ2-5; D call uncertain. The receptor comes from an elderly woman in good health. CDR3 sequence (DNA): TGTGCCAGCAGCCTCGGACCCTACCGGGCGAGACAAGAGACCCAGTACTTC. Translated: CASSLGPYRARQETQYF.